Presented here are 11 T cell receptor beta chains from one specimen sequenced in a study of CDR3 diversity in severe acne. TCRdb ran MiXCR on the PCR reads and lists one entry per CDR3 protein. The sample yields approximately 97,000 distinct CDR3 sequences, roughly half seen once. Sample: blood. These receptors all stem from a male donor with acne.

V gene TRBV7-6 combines with J gene TRBJ1-2; no clear D gene. The CDR3 consists of 19 residues. Germline CDR1 SGHVS, CDR2 FNYEAQ. V shed 5 bases and J shed 5 bases, with 30 bases lying between them. CDR3 in DNA: TGTGCCAGCAGCCCTCCGTTCGGACTCCGAGGGAAGGCGTTTTATGGCTACACCTTC. This gives the protein CASSPPFGLRGKAFYGYTF.

V usage is TRBV14 and J usage is TRBJ2-2; 14 bases fit TRBD2. Germline V lookup: CDR1 SGHDN, CDR2 FVKESK. With 4 bases clipped from V and 5 bases from J, the junction kept 6 bases outside the gene matches. This CDR3 spans 17 amino acids. CDR3 residues: CASSPGLAGDLTGELFF. In DNA form, the CDR3 reads TGTGCCAGCAGCCCGGGACTAGCGGGAGACCTTACCGGGGAGCTGTTTTTT.

The sample holds many counts of this clonotype. CDR3 sequence (DNA): TGTGCCAGCGGGAAGACAGGGTTCACAGCTTTTTACAATGAGCAGTTCTTC. Translated: CASGKTGFTAFYNEQFF. The V and J genes are TRBV7-8 and TRBJ2-1, with TRBD1 matching 7 bases. The CDR3 is 17 residues long. Germline V lookup: CDR1 SGHVS, CDR2 FQNEAQ. The trim removed 8 bases at V and 4 bases at J, leaving 17 bases unmatched. The complete variable domain, with remaining parts taken from reference TRBV7-8 and TRBJ2-1, reads GAGVSQSPRYKVAKRGQDVALRCDPISGHVSLFWYQQALGQGPEFLTYFQNEAQLDKSGLPSDRFFAERPEGSVSTLKIQRTQQEDSAVYLCASGKTGFTAFYNEQFFGPGTRLTVL.

This clonotype was detected ten times or more. V usage is TRBV2 and J usage is TRBJ1-2; 10 bases align to TRBD1. The germline gives CDR1 SNHLY, CDR2 FYNNEI. The CDR3 contains 15 residues. V lost 6 bases, J lost 2 bases, and 6 bases stayed unmatched. The CDR3 sequence is CASRDRGNRNYGYTF. The CDR3 region has the DNA TGTGCCAGCAGGGACAGGGGGAACAGAAACTATGGCTACACCTTC.

The gene calls are TRBV12-3 or TRBV12-4 and TRBJ1-1; D unresolved. V lost 5 bases to trimming and J lost 0 bases, with 10 bases between them. CDR3 length: 14 residues. CDR3 coding DNA: TGTGCCAGCAGTCCCTCACGAATGAACACTGAAGCTTTCTTT. This gives the protein CASSPSRMNTEAFF.

The chain is built from TRBV2 and TRBJ2-1, with 8 bases that match TRBD2. After removal of 3 bases from V and 6 bases from J, the junction contained 10 bases not matched to a gene. The CDR3 sequence is 16 residues long. Germline CDR1 and CDR2: SNHLY and FYNNEI. CDR3 DNA sequence: TGTGCCAGCAGTGATTGGGTCGGGAGGGCGTCCAATGAGCAGTTCTTC. Translating it yields CASSDWVGRASNEQFF.

This clonotype came up many times. J is TRBJ2-7 and V is TRBV28, with D unresolved. The V end lost 3 bases, the J end lost 4 bases, and 13 bases lay between the germline ends. This CDR3 region has 14 residues. The germline gives CDR1 MDHEN, CDR2 SYDVKM. CDR3 residues: CASSFSGRQYEQYF. The CDR3 bases are TGTGCCAGCAGTTTCTCCGGTCGTCAATACGAGCAGTACTTC.

The V call is TRBV20-1, the J call TRBJ2-2; possible D gene TRBD2, 5 bases. The CDR3 spans 14 residues. Germline assignment: CDR1 DFQATT and CDR2 SNEGSKA (reference sequence). With 3 bases removed from V and 7 bases from J, the gap between germline ends came to 15 bases. CDR3 sequence reads: CSARAITSGGELFF. Written as DNA, the CDR3 is TGCAGTGCTAGGGCTATTACTAGTGGCGGGGAGCTGTTTTTT.

CDR3 in amino acids: CSVVPGQGAYNEQFF. The CDR3 DNA is TGCAGCGTTGTCCCGGGACAGGGGGCGTACAATGAGCAGTTCTTC. This chain connects TRBV29-1 to TRBJ2-1; the match to TRBD1 covers 12 bases. Trimming removed 4 bases from V and 4 bases from J; junction bases left unmatched: 5. The CDR3 extends over 15 amino acids. CDR1 SQVTM and CDR2 ANQGSEA come from the germline V gene.

This clonotype was counted many times. The chain joins TRBV6-2 or TRBV6-3 to TRBJ1-5; TRBD1 matches at 7 bases. Germline V gene data show CDR1 as MNHEY and CDR2 as SVGEGT. V gave up 6 bases and J gave up 7 bases; unmatched junction bases: 9. This CDR3 spans 14 amino acids. The CDR3 region has the DNA TGTGCCAGCAGCTCTGACAGGGCCAGCCAGCCCCAGCATTTT. It translates to CASSSDRASQPQHF.

The V gene is TRBV7-9, the J gene TRBJ2-6; D gene unclear. Trimming stripped 2 bases from V and 4 bases from J, with 6 bases between. The CDR3 is 14 residues long. CDR1 SEHNR and CDR2 FQNEAQ come from the germline V gene (reference sequence). CDR3: CASSLSTGANVLTF. In DNA form, the CDR3 reads TGTGCCAGCAGCTTAAGCACCGGGGCCAACGTCCTGACTTTC.